Listed here are 15 T cell receptor beta chains from one sample, sequenced in a study of blood T cell repertoires in COVID-19. The repertoire was sequenced with immunoSEQ multiplex PCR; TCRdb's copy has only in-frame clones and lacks some. The sample lists under 250,000 clones; about 80% were seen once. The sample taken for sequencing was PBMCs or T cells enriched from blood (not recorded which). These receptors all come from a woman aged 35 to 49 with acute COVID-19.

CDR3 nucleotide sequence: TGTAGTGCGGGGACGGGTGAGCAGTTCTTC. It codes for CSAGTGEQFF. The chain carries TRBV5-4 and TRBJ2-1; D perhaps matches TRBD2 (6 bases). Germline V lookup: CDR1 SGHNT, CDR2 YYREEE (reference sequence). This CDR3 has 10 residues.

This clone appeared once. This chain joins TRBV1 and TRBJ2-5; TRBD1 is taken as the D call from the table, unchecked against the DNA. TRBV1 is classified as a pseudogene. The CDR3 covers 16 residues. In DNA form, the CDR3 reads TGCACCAGCAGCCACCTACAGGGCCCTTTACAGGGGACCCAGTACTTC. It translates to CTSSHLQGPLQGTQYF.

This clone was seen just once. The V and J genes are TRBV9 and TRBJ1-1, with D unresolved. V lost 0 bases, J lost 0 bases, and 9 bases lay in between. The CDR3 runs to 15 residues. CDR1 is SGDLS and CDR2 is YYNGEE in the germline V gene. CDR3 region: CASSVDPVMNTEAFF. DNA of the CDR3: TGTGCCAGCAGCGTAGATCCAGTGATGAACACTGAAGCTTTCTTT.

CDR3 coding DNA: TGTGCCAGCAGCCCGGACAGGGCGGCGAGAGAGACCCAGTACTTC. Its protein is CASSPDRAARETQYF. This chain connects TRBV7-3 to TRBJ2-5; 8 bases fit TRBD1. V was pared by 5 bases and J by 4 bases, with 9 bases of the junction left unmatched. Germline CDR1 is SGHTA and CDR2 is FQGTGA. CDR3 length: 15 residues. The whole variable domain, filled in from reference TRBV7-3 and TRBJ2-5, reads GAGVSQTPSNKVTEKGKYVELRCDPISGHTALYWYRQSLGQGPEFLIYFQGTGAADDSGLPNDRFFAVRPEGSVSTLKIQRTERGDSAVYLCASSPDRAARETQYFGPGTRLLVL.

V usage is TRBV11-2 and J usage is TRBJ2-4; TRBD2 agrees at 12 bases. V shed 5 bases, J shed 0 bases, and the junction held 11 bases outside the gene matches. There are 19 residues in the CDR3. CDR1 is SGHAT and CDR2 is FQNNGV in the germline V gene. CDR3 in DNA: TGTGCCAGCAGCCTCCGGTCGCTAGCGGGAGGGCCAGCCAAAAACATTCAGTACTTC. Protein sequence: CASSLRSLAGGPAKNIQYF.

The V and J genes are TRBV19 and TRBJ1-5; D is unclear. The CDR3 totals 13 residues. Trimming took off 4 bases at V and 3 bases at J, with 7 bases between the two ends. Germline-derived CDR1 and CDR2 are LNHDA and SQIVND (reference sequence). The CDR3 is CASSTSLNQPQHF. CDR3 DNA sequence: TGTGCCAGTAGTACCTCCCTCAATCAGCCCCAGCATTTT.

A few counts support this clone. The chain couples TRBV9 to TRBJ1-5; D unclear. This CDR3 contains 15 residues. Trimming removed 7 bases at V and 1 base at J, with 15 bases between. Per germline, CDR1 SGDLS and CDR2 YYNGEE. The CDR3 nucleotides are TGTGCCAGCTCTCCGGGGAGGGCCAGCAATCAGCCCCAGCATTTT. Amino acids: CASSPGRASNQPQHF.

The chain joins TRBV24-1 to TRBJ2-1; tentative D call: TRBD2 (6 bases). V was trimmed by 0 bases and J by 0 bases, leaving 11 bases between them. The CDR3 is made up of 17 amino acids. The V gene's germline CDR1 is KGHDR and CDR2 SFDVKD. The CDR3 region has the DNA TGTGCCACCAGTGATTTGGGGACTGGGAGCTCCTACAATGAGCAGTTCTTC. Amino acid sequence: CATSDLGTGSSYNEQFF.

This chain connects TRBV7-2 to TRBJ2-7, with 8 bases matching TRBD2. After removal of 2 bases from V and 2 bases from J, the junction contained 8 bases not matched to a gene. This CDR3 is 16 amino acids long. The germline V gene encodes CDR1 SGHTA and CDR2 FQGNSA. CDR3 region: CASSLTRGATAYEQYF. The CDR3 DNA follows: TGTGCCAGCAGCTTAACGCGGGGGGCTACAGCCTACGAGCAGTACTTC.

The J gene is TRBJ2-1, the V gene TRBV5-1, with TRBD2 matching 12 bases. Trimming removed 2 bases from V and 15 bases from J; junction bases left unmatched: 9. The germline V gene encodes CDR1 SGHRS and CDR2 YFSETQ. This CDR3 has 14 amino acids. Here the CDR3 DNA reads TGCGCCAGCAGCTTATCTTCGACTAGCGGGAGAATGTTCTTC. Amino acids: CASSLSSTSGRMFF.

The sample holds a few counts of this clone. The CDR3: CSARGAAALWDGYTF. CDR3 coding DNA: TGCAGTGCTCGTGGGGCAGCGGCCCTATGGGATGGCTACACCTTC. The chain links TRBV20-1 to TRBJ1-2, with TRBD1 as a possible D gene (5 bases). This CDR3 has 15 residues. V shed 5 bases and J shed 6 bases, with 22 bases lying between them. Germline V gives CDR1 DFQATT, CDR2 SNEGSKA (reference sequence).

This clone was detected only once. The chain is built from TRBV28 and TRBJ2-7; D may be TRBD1 (7 bases). The CDR3 loop spans 15 amino acids. V lost 6 bases, J lost 2 bases, and 17 bases lay in between. CDR1 and CDR2 (germline): MDHEN, SYDVKM. CDR3 nucleotides: TGTGCCAGCAGGGAGGGACAGCAACTTCCCTACGAGCAGTACTTC. This sequence encodes CASREGQQLPYEQYF.

This clone has ten or more counts. This chain uses TRBV6-5 with TRBJ1-5; D not resolved. Germline CDR1 is MNHEY and CDR2 is SVGAGI. With 2 bases removed from V and 2 bases from J, the gap between germline ends came to 4 bases. There are 13 residues in the CDR3. CDR3 sequence (DNA): TGTGCCAGCAGTTACCGTGGCAATCAGCCCCAGCATTTT. Translation gives CASSYRGNQPQHF.

The chain combines TRBV10-3 with TRBJ1-1; D might be TRBD1 (6 bases). V lost 5 bases, J lost 10 bases, and 14 bases lay in between. The CDR3 consists of 12 residues. The germline CDR1 and CDR2 sequences are ENHRY and SYGVKD. CDR3 protein: CAISLQGKVAFF. CDR3 sequence (DNA): TGTGCCATCAGTTTACAGGGAAAGGTAGCTTTCTTT.

The chain has TRBV2 and TRBJ1-1, with 8 bases that match TRBD1. Germline values: CDR1 SNHLY, CDR2 FYNNEI. There are 17 residues in the CDR3. The ends lost 5 bases at V and 2 bases at J; junction bases unmatched: 13. CDR3 residues: CASSTSQTTGDNTEAFF. In nucleotides, the CDR3 is TGTGCCAGCAGTACCTCTCAGACGACAGGGGACAACACTGAAGCTTTCTTT.